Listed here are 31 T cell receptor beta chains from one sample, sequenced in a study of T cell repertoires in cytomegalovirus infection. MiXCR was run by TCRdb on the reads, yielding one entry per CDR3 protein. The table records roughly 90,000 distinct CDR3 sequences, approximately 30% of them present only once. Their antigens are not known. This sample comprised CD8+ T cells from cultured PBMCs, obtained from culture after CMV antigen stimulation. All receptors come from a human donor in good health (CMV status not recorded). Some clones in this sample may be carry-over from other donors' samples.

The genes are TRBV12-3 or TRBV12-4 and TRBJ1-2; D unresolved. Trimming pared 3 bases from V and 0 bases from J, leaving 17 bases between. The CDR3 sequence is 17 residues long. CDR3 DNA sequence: TGTGCCAGCAGTTTCCTTCTCTCCGGGGATTCTAACTATGGCTACACCTTC. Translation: CASSFLLSGDSNYGYTF.

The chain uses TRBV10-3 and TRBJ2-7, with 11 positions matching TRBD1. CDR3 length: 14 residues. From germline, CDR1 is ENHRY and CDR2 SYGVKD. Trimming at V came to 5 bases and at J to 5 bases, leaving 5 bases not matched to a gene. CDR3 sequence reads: CAISPGQGVNEQYF. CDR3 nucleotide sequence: TGTGCCATCAGTCCGGGACAGGGGGTAAACGAGCAGTACTTC.

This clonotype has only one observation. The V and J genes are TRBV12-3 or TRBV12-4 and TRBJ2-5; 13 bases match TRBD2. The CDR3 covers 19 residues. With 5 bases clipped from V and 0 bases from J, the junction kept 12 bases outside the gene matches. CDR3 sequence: CASSPDLLAGGVNQETQYF. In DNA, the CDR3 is TGTGCCAGCAGTCCGGACCTACTAGCGGGGGGGGTGAACCAAGAGACCCAGTACTTC.

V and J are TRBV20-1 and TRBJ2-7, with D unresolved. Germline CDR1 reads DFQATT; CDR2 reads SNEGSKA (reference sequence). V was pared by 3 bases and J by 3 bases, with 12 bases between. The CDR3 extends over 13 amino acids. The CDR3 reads CSASFVDGYEQYF. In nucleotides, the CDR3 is TGCAGTGCTAGCTTCGTGGATGGCTACGAGCAGTACTTC.

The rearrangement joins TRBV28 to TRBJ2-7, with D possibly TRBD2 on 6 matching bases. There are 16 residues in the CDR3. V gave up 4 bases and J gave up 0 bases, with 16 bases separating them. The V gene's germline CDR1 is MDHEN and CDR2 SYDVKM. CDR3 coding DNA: TGTGCCAGCAGTTCCCTAGGGACTCCCCACTCCTACGAGCAGTACTTC. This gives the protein CASSSLGTPHSYEQYF.

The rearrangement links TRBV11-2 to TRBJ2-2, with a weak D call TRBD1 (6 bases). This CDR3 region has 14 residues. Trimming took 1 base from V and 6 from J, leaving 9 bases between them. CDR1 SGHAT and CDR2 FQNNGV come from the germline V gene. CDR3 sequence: CASSLVTGPGELFF. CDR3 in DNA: TGTGCCAGCAGCTTAGTGACAGGTCCCGGGGAGCTGTTTTTT.

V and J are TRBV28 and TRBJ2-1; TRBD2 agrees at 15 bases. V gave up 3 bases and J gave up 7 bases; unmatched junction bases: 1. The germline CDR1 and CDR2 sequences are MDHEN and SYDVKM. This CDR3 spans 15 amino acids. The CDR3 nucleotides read TGTGCCAGCAGTTTGGGGACTAGCGGGGGGAATGAGCAGTTCTTC. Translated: CASSLGTSGGNEQFF.

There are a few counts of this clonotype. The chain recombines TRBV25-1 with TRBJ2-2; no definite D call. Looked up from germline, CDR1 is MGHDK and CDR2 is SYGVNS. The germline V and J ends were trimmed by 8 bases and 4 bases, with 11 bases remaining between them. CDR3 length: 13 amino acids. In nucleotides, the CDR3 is TGTGCCAGCGTACAGAGAGGCACCGGGGAGCTGTTTTTT. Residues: CASVQRGTGELFF.

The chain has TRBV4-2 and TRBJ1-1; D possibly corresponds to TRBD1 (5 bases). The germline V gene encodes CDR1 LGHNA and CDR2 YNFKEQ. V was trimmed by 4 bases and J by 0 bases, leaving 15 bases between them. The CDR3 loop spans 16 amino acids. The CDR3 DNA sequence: TGTGCCAGCAGCCCCTTAGGGGCAGGTATGAACACTGAAGCTTTCTTT. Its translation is CASSPLGAGMNTEAFF.

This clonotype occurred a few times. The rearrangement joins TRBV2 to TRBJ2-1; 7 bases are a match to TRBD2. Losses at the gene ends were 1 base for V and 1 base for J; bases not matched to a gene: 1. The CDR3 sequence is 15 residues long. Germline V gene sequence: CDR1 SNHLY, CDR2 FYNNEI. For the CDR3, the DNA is TGTGCCAGCAGTGAAGGGGGGGGGTCCTACAATGAGCAGTTCTTC. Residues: CASSEGGGSYNEQFF.

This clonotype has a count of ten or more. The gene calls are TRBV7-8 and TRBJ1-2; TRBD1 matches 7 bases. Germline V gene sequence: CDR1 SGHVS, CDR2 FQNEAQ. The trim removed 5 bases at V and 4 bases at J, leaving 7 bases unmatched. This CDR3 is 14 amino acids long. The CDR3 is CASSPTGNVYGYTF. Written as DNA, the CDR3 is TGTGCCAGCAGCCCGACAGGGAATGTCTATGGCTACACCTTC. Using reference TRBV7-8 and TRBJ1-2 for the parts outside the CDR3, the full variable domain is GAGVSQSPRYKVAKRGQDVALRCDPISGHVSLFWYQQALGQGPEFLTYFQNEAQLDKSGLPSDRFFAERPEGSVSTLKIQRTQQEDSAVYLCASSPTGNVYGYTFGSGTRLTVV.

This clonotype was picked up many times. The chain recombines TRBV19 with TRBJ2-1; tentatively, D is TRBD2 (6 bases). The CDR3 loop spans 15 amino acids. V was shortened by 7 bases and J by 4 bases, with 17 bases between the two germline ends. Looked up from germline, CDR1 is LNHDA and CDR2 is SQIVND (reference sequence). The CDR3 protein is CASTRLWGEYNEQFF. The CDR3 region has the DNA TGTGCCAGTACTCGCCTGTGGGGGGAGTACAATGAGCAGTTCTTC.

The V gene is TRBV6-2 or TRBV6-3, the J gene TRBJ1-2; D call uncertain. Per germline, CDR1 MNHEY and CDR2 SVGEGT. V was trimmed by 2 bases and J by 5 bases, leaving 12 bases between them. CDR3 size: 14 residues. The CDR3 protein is CASSYGVRTYGYTF. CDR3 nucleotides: TGTGCCAGCAGTTACGGCGTGAGGACGTATGGCTACACCTTC.

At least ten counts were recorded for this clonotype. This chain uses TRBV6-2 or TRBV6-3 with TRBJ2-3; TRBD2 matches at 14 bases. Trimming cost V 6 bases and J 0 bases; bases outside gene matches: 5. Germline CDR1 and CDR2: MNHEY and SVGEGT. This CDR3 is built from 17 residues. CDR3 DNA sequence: TGTGCCAGCAGCTGGACTAGCGGGGGGACTAGCACAGATACGCAGTATTTT. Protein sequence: CASSWTSGGTSTDTQYF.

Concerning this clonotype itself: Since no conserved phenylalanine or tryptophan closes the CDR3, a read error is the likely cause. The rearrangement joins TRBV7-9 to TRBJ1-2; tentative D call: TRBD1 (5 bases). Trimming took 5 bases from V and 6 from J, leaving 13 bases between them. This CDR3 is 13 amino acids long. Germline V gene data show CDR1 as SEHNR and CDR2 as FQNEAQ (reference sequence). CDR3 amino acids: CASSQPGTDGYTC. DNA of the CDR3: TGTGCCAGCAGCCAGCCCGGGACGGATGGCTACACCTGC.

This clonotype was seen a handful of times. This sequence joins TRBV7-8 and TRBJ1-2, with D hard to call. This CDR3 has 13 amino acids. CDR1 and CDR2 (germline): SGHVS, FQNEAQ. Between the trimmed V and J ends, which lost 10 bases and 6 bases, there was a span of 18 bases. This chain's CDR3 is CATQRPERDGYTF. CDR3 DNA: TGTGCCACCCAAAGACCAGAAAGGGATGGCTACACCTTC.

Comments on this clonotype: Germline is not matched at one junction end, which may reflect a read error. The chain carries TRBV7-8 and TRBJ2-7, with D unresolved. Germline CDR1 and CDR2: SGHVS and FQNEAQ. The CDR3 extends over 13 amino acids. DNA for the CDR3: TGTGCCAGCAGATTAGTGTCTGGTCGAGAGCAGTACTTC. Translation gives CASRLVSGREQYF.

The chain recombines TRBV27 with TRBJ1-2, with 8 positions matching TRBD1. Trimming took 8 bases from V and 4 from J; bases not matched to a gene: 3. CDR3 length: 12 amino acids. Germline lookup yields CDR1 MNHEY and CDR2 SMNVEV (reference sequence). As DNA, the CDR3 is TGTGCCAGCGGACAGGGTTTCTATGGCTACACCTTC. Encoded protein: CASGQGFYGYTF.

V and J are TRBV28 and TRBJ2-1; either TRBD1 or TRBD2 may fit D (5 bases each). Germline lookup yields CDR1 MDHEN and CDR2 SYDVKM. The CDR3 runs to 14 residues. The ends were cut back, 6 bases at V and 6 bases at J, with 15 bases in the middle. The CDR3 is CASRLGTNPNEQFF. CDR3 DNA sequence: TGTGCCAGCAGACTGGGGACCAACCCCAATGAGCAGTTCTTC.

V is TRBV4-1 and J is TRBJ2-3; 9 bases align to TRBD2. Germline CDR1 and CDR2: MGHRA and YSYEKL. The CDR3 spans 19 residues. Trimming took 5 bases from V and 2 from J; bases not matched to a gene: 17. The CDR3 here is CASSERSQGGGAITDTQYF. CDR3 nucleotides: TGCGCCAGCAGCGAAAGGTCCCAAGGCGGGGGGGCGATCACAGATACGCAGTATTTT.

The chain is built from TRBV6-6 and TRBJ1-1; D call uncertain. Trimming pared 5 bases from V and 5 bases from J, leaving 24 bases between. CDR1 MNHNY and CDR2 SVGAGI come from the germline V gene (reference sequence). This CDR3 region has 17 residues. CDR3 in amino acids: CASSTGRRERFATEAFF. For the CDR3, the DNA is TGTGCCAGCAGTACCGGACGGAGAGAAAGGTTTGCGACTGAAGCTTTCTTT.

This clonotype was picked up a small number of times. The CDR3 bases are TGTGCCAGCAGAAAAAACAGGGGGCGCGGGCCTGTGAATTCACCCCTCCACTTT. Encoded protein: CASRKNRGRGPVNSPLHF. This chain links TRBV7-8 with TRBJ1-6, with 9 bases that match TRBD1. Germline V CDR1 and CDR2: SGHVS, FQNEAQ. This CDR3 comprises 18 residues. V lost 6 bases, J lost 7 bases, and 16 bases stayed unmatched.

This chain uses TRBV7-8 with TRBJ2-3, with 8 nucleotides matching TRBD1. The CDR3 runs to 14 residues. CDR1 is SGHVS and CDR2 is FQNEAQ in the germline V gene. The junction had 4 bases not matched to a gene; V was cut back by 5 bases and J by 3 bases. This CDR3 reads CASSRGQGTDTQYF. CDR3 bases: TGTGCCAGCAGCCGAGGACAGGGAACAGATACGCAGTATTTT.

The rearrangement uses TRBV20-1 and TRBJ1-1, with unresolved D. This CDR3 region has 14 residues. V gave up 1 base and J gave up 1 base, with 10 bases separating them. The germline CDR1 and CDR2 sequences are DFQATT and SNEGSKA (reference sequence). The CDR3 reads CSARGAPRNTEAFF. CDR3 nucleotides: TGCAGTGCTAGAGGGGCACCGCGGAACACTGAAGCTTTCTTT.

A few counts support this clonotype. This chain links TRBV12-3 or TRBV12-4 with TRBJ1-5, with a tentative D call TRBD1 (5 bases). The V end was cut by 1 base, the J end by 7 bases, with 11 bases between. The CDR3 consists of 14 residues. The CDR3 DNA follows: TGTGCCAGCAGTTTAGATGGGGGGAGGCAGCCCCAGCATTTT. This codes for CASSLDGGRQPQHF.

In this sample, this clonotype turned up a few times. CDR3 coding DNA: TGTGCCAGCACCGCTCTAGCGGGGGACACAGATACGCAGTATTTT. This gives the protein CASTALAGDTDTQYF. V gene TRBV6-5 combines with J gene TRBJ2-3; 10 bases match TRBD2. Germline values: CDR1 MNHEY, CDR2 SVGAGI. There are 15 residues in the CDR3. V lost 7 bases, J lost 2 bases, and 6 bases stayed unmatched.

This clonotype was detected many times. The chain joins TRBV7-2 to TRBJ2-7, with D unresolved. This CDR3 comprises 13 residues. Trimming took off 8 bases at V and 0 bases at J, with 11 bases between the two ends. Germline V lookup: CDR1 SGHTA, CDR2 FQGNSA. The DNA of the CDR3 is TGTGCCAGCGAAGGCGGTAGCTCCTACGAGCAGTACTTC. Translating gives CASEGGSSYEQYF.

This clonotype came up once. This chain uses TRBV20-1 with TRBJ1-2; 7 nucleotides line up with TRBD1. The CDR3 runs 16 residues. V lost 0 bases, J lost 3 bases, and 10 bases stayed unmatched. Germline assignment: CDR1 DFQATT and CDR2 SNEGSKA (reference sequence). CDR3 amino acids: CSARDFAGGVDYGYTF. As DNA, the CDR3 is TGCAGTGCTAGAGATTTCGCAGGGGGAGTAGACTATGGCTACACCTTC.

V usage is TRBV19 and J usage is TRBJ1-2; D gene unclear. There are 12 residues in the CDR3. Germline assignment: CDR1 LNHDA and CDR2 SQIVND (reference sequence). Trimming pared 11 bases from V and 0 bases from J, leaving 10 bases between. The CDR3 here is CAATDANYGYTF. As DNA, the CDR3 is TGTGCCGCTACAGATGCTAACTATGGCTACACCTTC.

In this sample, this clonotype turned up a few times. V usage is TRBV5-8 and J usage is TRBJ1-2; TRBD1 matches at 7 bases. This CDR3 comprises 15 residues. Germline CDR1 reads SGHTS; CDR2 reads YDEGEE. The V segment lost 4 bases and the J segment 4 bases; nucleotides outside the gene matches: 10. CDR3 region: CASSRGSDRIYGYTF. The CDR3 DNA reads TGTGCCAGCAGCCGGGGATCGGACAGGATCTATGGCTACACCTTC.

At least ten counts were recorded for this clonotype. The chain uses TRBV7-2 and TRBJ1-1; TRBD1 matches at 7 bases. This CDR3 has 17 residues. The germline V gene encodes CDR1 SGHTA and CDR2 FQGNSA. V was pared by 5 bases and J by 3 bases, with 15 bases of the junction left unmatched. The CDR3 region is CASSLYPGTVEDTEAFF. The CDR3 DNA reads TGTGCCAGCAGCCTCTACCCAGGGACAGTGGAGGACACTGAAGCTTTCTTT.